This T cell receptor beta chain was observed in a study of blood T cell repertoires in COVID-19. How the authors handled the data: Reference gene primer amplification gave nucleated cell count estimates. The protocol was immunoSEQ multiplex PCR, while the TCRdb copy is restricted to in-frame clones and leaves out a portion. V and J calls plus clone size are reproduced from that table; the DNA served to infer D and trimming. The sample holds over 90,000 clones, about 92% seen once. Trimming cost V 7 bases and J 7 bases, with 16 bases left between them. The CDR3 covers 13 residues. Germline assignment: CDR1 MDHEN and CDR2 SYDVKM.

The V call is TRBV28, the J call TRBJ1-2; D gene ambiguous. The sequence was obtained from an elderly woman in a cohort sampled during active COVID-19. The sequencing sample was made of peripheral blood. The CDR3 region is CASIDNNKGGYTF. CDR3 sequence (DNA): TGTGCCAGCATCGACAATAACAAAGGTGGCTACACCTTC.